These 17 T cell receptor beta chains were sequenced from one sample in a study of CD8 T cells in Susac syndrome. A quantity of 0.5 to 1 ug RNA underwent reverse transcription using random hexamers. TCRdb redid the calling of the immunoSEQ multiplex PCR reads with MiXCR, one entry per CDR3 protein. Of around 220,000 distinct CDR3 sequences listed, approximately 90% were seen once; the top ten hold roughly 0.15%. Specimen: CD8+ T cells from PBMCs. Receptors originate from a human donor with multiple sclerosis.

The CDR3 is CASSLWLGGETQYF. Written as DNA, the CDR3 is TGTGCCAGCAGCTTATGGCTCGGGGGGGAGACCCAGTACTTC. The genes are TRBV7-8 and TRBJ2-5; 7 bases are a match to TRBD2. There are 14 residues in the CDR3. V lost 2 bases, J lost 5 bases, and 5 bases stayed unmatched. Germline CDR1 and CDR2: SGHVS and FQNEAQ.

This chain links TRBV27 with TRBJ2-1; D remains ambiguous. The ends were cut back, 4 bases at V and 0 bases at J, with 7 bases in the middle. The CDR3 consists of 14 residues. Germline V gene lookup returns CDR1 MNHEY and CDR2 SMNVEV (reference sequence). CDR3 coding DNA: TGTGCCAGCAGTTCCGGGCCCTCCTACAATGAGCAGTTCTTC. It is translated as CASSSGPSYNEQFF.

This rearrangement joins TRBV5-6 to TRBJ2-2; D gene ambiguous. The CDR3 is 14 residues long. V lost 2 bases, J lost 1 base, and 6 bases lay in between. Per the germline V gene, CDR1 is SGHDT and CDR2 is YYEEEE. CDR3 DNA sequence: TGTGCCAGCAGCTTTGGCCTGAACACCGGGGAGCTGTTTTTT. Its protein is CASSFGLNTGELFF.

The chain couples TRBV6-5 to TRBJ2-6; D is undetermined. The germline gives CDR1 MNHEY, CDR2 SVGAGI. Trimming cost V 0 bases and J 1 base, with 1 base left between them. This CDR3 is built from 14 residues. CDR3 in DNA: TGTGCCAGCAGTTACTCTTCTGGGGCCAACGTCCTGACTTTC. It codes for CASSYSSGANVLTF.

The chain links TRBV12-3 or TRBV12-4 to TRBJ1-3; weak D call: TRBD1 (6 bases). The V and J ends lost 0 bases and 7 bases respectively, with 19 bases between them. This CDR3 contains 17 residues. In DNA, the CDR3 is TGTGCCAGCAGTTTAGCCGGGGGCAGCGGATTCGGGAACACCATATATTTT. The encoded protein is CASSLAGGSGFGNTIYF.

The V gene is TRBV19, the J gene TRBJ2-7; 8 bases line up with TRBD1. Losses at the gene ends were 6 bases for V and 6 bases for J; bases not matched to a gene: 7. The germline gives CDR1 LNHDA, CDR2 SQIVND (reference sequence). This CDR3 is 13 amino acids long. As DNA, the CDR3 is TGTGCCAGTAGCCTAACAGGGGGACTCGAGCAGTACTTC. It yields the protein CASSLTGGLEQYF.

The V and J genes are TRBV11-2 and TRBJ1-2; D gene ambiguous. V gave up 4 bases and J gave up 6 bases, with 18 bases separating them. This CDR3 has 15 amino acids. CDR1 and CDR2 (germline): SGHAT, FQNNGV. The CDR3 is CASSSVVDLRDGYTF. The CDR3 region has the DNA TGTGCCAGCAGCTCCGTTGTGGACCTAAGGGATGGCTACACCTTC.

The V call is TRBV3-1, the J call TRBJ2-1; possible D gene TRBD2, 5 bases. Trimming took off 0 bases at V and 3 bases at J, with 21 bases between the two ends. CDR1 is LGHDT and CDR2 is YNNKEL in the germline V gene (reference sequence). The CDR3 totals 19 residues. The CDR3 coding sequence is TGTGCCAGCAGCCAAGATGGAGGACTCCTCACTTCTGTCTACAATGAGCAGTTCTTC. Its protein is CASSQDGGLLTSVYNEQFF.

The CDR3 DNA is TGCAGTGCTAGAGATAGGGCAGCGGCGGTTGACTACACCTTC. It encodes CSARDRAAAVDYTF. The rearrangement links TRBV20-1 to TRBJ1-2; D gene ambiguous. Germline V gene data show CDR1 as DFQATT and CDR2 as SNEGSKA (reference sequence). This CDR3 spans 14 amino acids. Between the trimmed V and J ends, which lost 0 bases and 10 bases, there was a span of 18 bases.

V and J are TRBV12-3 or TRBV12-4 and TRBJ2-3; D ambiguous. Trimming stripped 2 bases from V and 9 bases from J, with 9 bases between. CDR3 length equals 12 residues. The CDR3 is CASSLPGRTQYF. The CDR3 coding sequence is TGTGCCAGCAGTTTACCCGGTAGGACGCAGTATTTT.

The J gene is TRBJ2-4, the V gene TRBV12-3 or TRBV12-4; D uncertain. The ends were cut back, 3 bases at V and 0 bases at J, with 15 bases in the middle. CDR3 length: 17 amino acids. CDR3 sequence: CASSLLGSRLAKNIQYF. The CDR3 nucleotides read TGTGCCAGCAGTTTGCTGGGGTCCCGTCTAGCCAAAAACATTCAGTACTTC.

V is TRBV30 and J is TRBJ1-1, with unresolved D. The germline V gene encodes CDR1 GTSNPN and CDR2 SVGIG (reference sequence). The length of the CDR3 is 11 residues. V lost 3 bases, J lost 6 bases, and 8 bases lay in between. CDR3: CAWRVFSEAFF. As DNA, the CDR3 is TGTGCCTGGAGAGTTTTCTCTGAAGCTTTCTTT.

This clonotype was observed a few times. The rearrangement uses TRBV19 and TRBJ1-2; the match to TRBD1 covers 7 bases. The V and J ends lost 5 bases and 3 bases, in that order; junction bases with no gene match: 3. Germline V gene lookup returns CDR1 LNHDA and CDR2 SQIVND (reference sequence). The CDR3 covers 13 residues. CDR3 protein: CASSLTGDYGYTF. In nucleotides, the CDR3 is TGTGCCAGTAGTTTAACAGGGGACTATGGCTACACCTTC.

The chain has TRBV30 and TRBJ2-2; 12 bases map to TRBD1. The trim removed 0 bases at V and 5 bases at J, leaving 4 bases unmatched. From germline, CDR1 is GTSNPN and CDR2 SVGIG (reference sequence). The CDR3 covers 16 residues. CDR3 region: CAWSVGGQGATGELFF. CDR3 nucleotide sequence: TGTGCCTGGAGTGTAGGGGGACAGGGGGCGACCGGGGAGCTGTTTTTT.

This clonotype has more than one count but fewer than ten. The chain uses TRBV25-1 and TRBJ1-1; D might be TRBD1 (5 bases). The CDR3 extends over 13 amino acids. V dropped 2 bases and J dropped 1 base, with 5 bases sitting between them. CDR1 MGHDK and CDR2 SYGVNS come from the germline V gene. CDR3 nucleotides: TGTGCCAGCAGTGAACAGGGGAACACTGAAGCTTTCTTT. Translated, it gives CASSEQGNTEAFF.

The chain couples TRBV7-9 to TRBJ1-2; weak D call: TRBD1 (5 bases). With 0 bases removed from V and 5 bases from J, the gap between germline ends came to 7 bases. Per the germline V gene, CDR1 is SEHNR and CDR2 is FQNEAQ (reference sequence). This CDR3 is built from 13 residues. CDR3 sequence (DNA): TGTGCCAGCAGCTTAGCGGACAAATATGGCTACACCTTC. Its protein product is CASSLADKYGYTF.

The sample holds one count of this clonotype. The chain uses TRBV6-2 or TRBV6-3 and TRBJ2-5; a possible D gene is TRBD2 (5 bases). The V end was cut by 8 bases, the J end by 2 bases, with 12 bases between. Germline V CDR1 and CDR2: MNHEY, SVGEGT. The CDR3 is made up of 13 amino acids. The CDR3 DNA sequence: TGTGCCAGCCACCGGACTCCTCAAGAGACCCAGTACTTC. Residues: CASHRTPQETQYF.